What follows are 14 T cell receptor beta chains derived from one specimen sequenced in a study of cytomegalovirus exposure and HLA in healthy donors. PCR used 60 Vbeta primers and 13 Jbeta primers. Here immunoSEQ multiplex PCR was the method, and the copy in TCRdb shows in-frame clones only, minus some. This table holds around 88,000 clones. The specimen was PBMCs. Receptor source: a girl aged 5 to 17 in good health and CMV-seropositive.

The chain has TRBV19 and TRBJ1-2, with D hard to call. The CDR3 length is 12 residues. The germline V and J ends were trimmed by 2 bases and 4 bases, with 5 bases remaining between them. Germline loops: CDR1 LNHDA, CDR2 SQIVND (reference sequence). CDR3 protein: CASSIYSYGYTF. CDR3 coding DNA: TGTGCCAGTAGTATATACAGCTATGGCTACACCTTC.

The chain combines TRBV4-3 with TRBJ1-3; 9 bases are shared with TRBD1. Trimming at V came to 5 bases and at J to 2 bases, leaving 7 bases not matched to a gene. There are 16 residues in the CDR3. CDR1 and CDR2 (germline): LGHNA, YSLEER. The CDR3 spells CASSMSGTGTGNTIYF. In DNA form, the CDR3 reads TGCGCCAGCAGCATGTCTGGGACAGGGACTGGAAACACCATATATTTT.

The J gene is TRBJ1-2, the V gene TRBV4-3; 8 bases are a match to TRBD1. Germline V lookup: CDR1 LGHNA, CDR2 YSLEER. Germline trimming cut 4 bases from V and 6 bases from J; bases unmatched to any gene: 7. CDR3 size: 14 residues. Written as DNA, the CDR3 is TGCGCCAGCAGCCCGGGACAGGATCCTGATGGCTACACCTTC. Translation gives CASSPGQDPDGYTF.

The chain carries TRBV9 and TRBJ1-1; tentatively, D is TRBD1 (5 bases). Germline values: CDR1 SGDLS, CDR2 YYNGEE. CDR3 length: 15 amino acids. Trimming stripped 4 bases from V and 5 bases from J, with 18 bases between. This chain's CDR3 is CASSPRSGYLTEAFF. The CDR3, as DNA: TGTGCCAGCAGCCCTAGGTCAGGGTACTTGACTGAAGCTTTCTTT.

V and J are TRBV7-2 and TRBJ2-1; 12 bases match TRBD2. V was clipped by 1 base and J by 10 bases; unmatched bases: 11. Per germline, CDR1 SGHTA and CDR2 FQGNSA. The CDR3 sequence is 17 residues long. The CDR3 sequence is CASSLERPTSGGGEQFF. The CDR3 DNA follows: TGTGCCAGCAGCTTAGAACGGCCGACTAGCGGGGGAGGGGAGCAGTTCTTC.

The V gene is TRBV5-1, the J gene TRBJ1-2; tentative D call: TRBD1 (5 bases). With 1 base removed from V and 8 bases from J, the gap between germline ends came to 15 bases. Germline V lookup: CDR1 SGHRS, CDR2 YFSETQ. The CDR3 runs to 14 residues. Written as DNA, the CDR3 is TGCGCCAGCAGCTTGTCGGGGGGGGGTAAAGGCTACACCTTC. It yields the protein CASSLSGGGKGYTF.

V usage is TRBV6-1 and J usage is TRBJ1-1; D gene uncertain. Trimming cost V 2 bases and J 3 bases, with 13 bases left between them. CDR3 length: 15 amino acids. In germline, CDR1 is MNHNS, CDR2 SASEGT. CDR3 sequence reads: CASSEYRNMDTEAFF. The CDR3 DNA follows: TGTGCCAGCAGTGAATACAGAAATATGGACACTGAAGCTTTCTTT.

The chain couples TRBV7-8 to TRBJ1-2; D is ambiguous. This CDR3 comprises 14 residues. Germline CDR1 SGHVS, CDR2 FQNEAQ. With 1 base removed from V and 3 bases from J, the gap between germline ends came to 9 bases. The CDR3 DNA reads TGTGCCAGCAGCTTAGGAGGTTTCTACTATGGCTACACCTTC. This codes for CASSLGGFYYGYTF.

The chain employs TRBV4-3 and TRBJ2-4; 7 nucleotides agree with TRBD2. Germline CDR1 LGHNA, CDR2 YSLEER. The CDR3 has 17 residues. With 4 bases clipped from V and 0 bases from J, the junction kept 9 bases outside the gene matches. The CDR3 here is CASSPTAGSLAKNIQYF. CDR3 coding DNA: TGCGCCAGCAGCCCCACAGCGGGGTCTCTAGCCAAAAACATTCAGTACTTC.

The chain has TRBV28 and TRBJ1-5, with TRBD1 matching 11 bases. V was clipped by 3 bases and J by 7 bases; unmatched bases: 8. The CDR3 extends over 16 amino acids. CDR1 MDHEN and CDR2 SYDVKM come from the germline V gene. The CDR3 DNA reads TGTGCCAGCAGTTTCGAAGGGACAGGGGGAGGGCAGCCCCAGCATTTT. This codes for CASSFEGTGGGQPQHF.

J is TRBJ1-2 and V is TRBV5-1; 8 bases are a match to TRBD1. CDR3 length: 14 amino acids. The ends lost 4 bases at V and 4 bases at J; junction bases unmatched: 6. Looked up from germline, CDR1 is SGHRS and CDR2 is YFSETQ. CDR3 DNA sequence: TGCGCCAGCAGCCCAAGGACAGGGTTCTATGGCTACACCTTC. Translated, it gives CASSPRTGFYGYTF.

This chain joins TRBV6-5 and TRBJ2-5; maybe TRBD2 (5 bases). The CDR3 runs 15 residues. The ends were cut back, 3 bases at V and 3 bases at J, with 14 bases in the middle. Germline loops: CDR1 MNHEY, CDR2 SVGAGI. CDR3: CASSYTEMREETQYF. The CDR3 bases are TGTGCCAGCAGTTATACAGAGATGAGGGAAGAGACCCAGTACTTC.

The chain joins TRBV28 to TRBJ1-3, with D perhaps matching TRBD1 (5 bases). The germline V and J ends were trimmed by 9 bases and 0 bases, with 12 bases remaining between them. The germline V gene encodes CDR1 MDHEN and CDR2 SYDVKM. This CDR3 is built from 14 residues. In DNA form, the CDR3 reads TGTGCCAGTCGGGGGGTTAACTCTGGAAACACCATATATTTT. The encoded protein is CASRGVNSGNTIYF.

The chain joins TRBV4-1 to TRBJ2-1; TRBD2 agrees at 9 bases. Germline V gene sequence: CDR1 MGHRA, CDR2 YSYEKL. The junction had 19 bases not matched to a gene; V was cut back by 1 base and J by 9 bases. The CDR3 sequence is 19 residues long. CDR3: CASSQVFTGDWRGGREQFF. The CDR3 DNA reads TGCGCCAGCAGCCAAGTCTTTACGGGCGACTGGCGGGGGGGCCGTGAGCAGTTCTTC.